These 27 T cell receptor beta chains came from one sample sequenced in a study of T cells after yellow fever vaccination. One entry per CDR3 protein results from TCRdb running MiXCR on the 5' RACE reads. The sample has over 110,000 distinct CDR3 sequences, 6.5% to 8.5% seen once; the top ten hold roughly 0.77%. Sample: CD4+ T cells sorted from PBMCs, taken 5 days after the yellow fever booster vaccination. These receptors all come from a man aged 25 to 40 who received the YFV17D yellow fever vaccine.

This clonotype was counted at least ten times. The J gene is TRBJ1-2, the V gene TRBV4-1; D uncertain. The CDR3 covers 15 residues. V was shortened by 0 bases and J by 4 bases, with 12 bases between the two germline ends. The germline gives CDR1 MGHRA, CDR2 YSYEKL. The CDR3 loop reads CASSQDSQKFYGYTF. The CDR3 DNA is TGCGCCAGCAGCCAAGATTCACAGAAATTCTATGGCTACACCTTC.

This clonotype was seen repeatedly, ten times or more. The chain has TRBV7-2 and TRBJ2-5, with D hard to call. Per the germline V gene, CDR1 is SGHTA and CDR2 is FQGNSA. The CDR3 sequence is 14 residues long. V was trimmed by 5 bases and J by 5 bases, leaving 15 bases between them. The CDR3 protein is CASSQNLFGETQYF. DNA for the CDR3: TGTGCCAGCAGCCAGAATTTATTCGGGGAGACCCAGTACTTC.

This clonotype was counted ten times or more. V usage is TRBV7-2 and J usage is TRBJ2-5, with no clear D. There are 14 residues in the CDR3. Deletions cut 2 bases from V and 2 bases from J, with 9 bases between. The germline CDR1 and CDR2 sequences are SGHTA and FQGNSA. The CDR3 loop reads CASSLNSKQETQYF. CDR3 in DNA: TGTGCCAGCAGCTTAAATTCTAAACAAGAGACCCAGTACTTC.

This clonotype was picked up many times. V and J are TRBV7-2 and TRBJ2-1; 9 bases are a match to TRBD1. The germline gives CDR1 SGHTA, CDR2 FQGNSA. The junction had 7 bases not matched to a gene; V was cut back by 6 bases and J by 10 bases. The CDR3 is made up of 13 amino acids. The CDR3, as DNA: TGTGCCAGCAGTTTACAGGGGGCCGAGGAGCAGTTCTTC. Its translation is CASSLQGAEEQFF.

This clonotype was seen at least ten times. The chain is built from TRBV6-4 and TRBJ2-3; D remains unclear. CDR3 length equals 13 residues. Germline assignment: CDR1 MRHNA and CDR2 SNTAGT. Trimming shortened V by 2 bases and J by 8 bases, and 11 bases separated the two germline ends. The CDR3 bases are TGTGCCAGCAGTGACATTGGTAGTTCTACGCAGTATTTT. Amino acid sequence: CASSDIGSSTQYF.

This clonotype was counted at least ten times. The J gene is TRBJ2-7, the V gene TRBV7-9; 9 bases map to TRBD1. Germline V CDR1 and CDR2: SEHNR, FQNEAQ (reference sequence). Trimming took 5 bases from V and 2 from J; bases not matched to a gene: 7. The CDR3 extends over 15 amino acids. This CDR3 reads CASSTDRGRTYEQYF. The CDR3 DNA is TGTGCCAGCAGCACGGACAGGGGAAGGACCTACGAGCAGTACTTC.

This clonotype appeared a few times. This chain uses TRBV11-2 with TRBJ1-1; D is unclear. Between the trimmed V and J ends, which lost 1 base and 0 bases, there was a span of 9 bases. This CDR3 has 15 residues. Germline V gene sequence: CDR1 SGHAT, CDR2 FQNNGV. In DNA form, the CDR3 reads TGTGCCAGCAGCTTAGGAGGCCAATTGAACACTGAAGCTTTCTTT. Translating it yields CASSLGGQLNTEAFF.

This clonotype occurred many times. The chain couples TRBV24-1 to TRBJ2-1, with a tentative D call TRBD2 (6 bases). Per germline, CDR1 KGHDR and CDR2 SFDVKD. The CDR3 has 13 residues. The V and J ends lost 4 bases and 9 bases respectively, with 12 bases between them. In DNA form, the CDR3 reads TGTGCCACCAGTGAACCGGGAGACGGTGAGCAGTTCTTC. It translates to CATSEPGDGEQFF.

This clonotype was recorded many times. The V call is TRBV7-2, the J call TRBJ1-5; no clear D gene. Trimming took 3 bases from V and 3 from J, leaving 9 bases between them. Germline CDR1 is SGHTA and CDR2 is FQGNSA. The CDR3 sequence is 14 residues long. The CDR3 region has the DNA TGTGCCAGCAGCTTCGGGAATACCAATCAGCCCCAGCATTTT. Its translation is CASSFGNTNQPQHF.

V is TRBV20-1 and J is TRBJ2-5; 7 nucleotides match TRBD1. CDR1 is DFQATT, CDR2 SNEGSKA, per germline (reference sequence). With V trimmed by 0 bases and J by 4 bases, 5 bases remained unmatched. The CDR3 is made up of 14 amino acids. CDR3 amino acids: CSARDLRGPETQYF. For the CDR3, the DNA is TGCAGTGCTAGAGACCTAAGGGGGCCAGAGACCCAGTACTTC.

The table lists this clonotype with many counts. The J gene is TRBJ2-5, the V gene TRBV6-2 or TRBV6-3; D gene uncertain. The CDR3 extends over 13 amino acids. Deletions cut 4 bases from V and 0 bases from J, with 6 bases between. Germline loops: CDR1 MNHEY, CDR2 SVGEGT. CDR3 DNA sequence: TGTGCCAGCAGTTTCACCGACCAAGAGACCCAGTACTTC. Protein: CASSFTDQETQYF.

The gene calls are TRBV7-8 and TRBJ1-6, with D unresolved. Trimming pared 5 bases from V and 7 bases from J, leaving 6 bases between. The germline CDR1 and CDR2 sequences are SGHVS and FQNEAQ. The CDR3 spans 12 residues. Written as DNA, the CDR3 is TGTGCCAGCAGCCGATCAAATTCACCCCTCCACTTT. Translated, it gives CASSRSNSPLHF. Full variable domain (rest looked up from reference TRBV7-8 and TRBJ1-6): GAGVSQSPRYKVAKRGQDVALRCDPISGHVSLFWYQQALGQGPEFLTYFQNEAQLDKSGLPSDRFFAERPEGSVSTLKIQRTQQEDSAVYLCASSRSNSPLHFGNGTRLTVT.

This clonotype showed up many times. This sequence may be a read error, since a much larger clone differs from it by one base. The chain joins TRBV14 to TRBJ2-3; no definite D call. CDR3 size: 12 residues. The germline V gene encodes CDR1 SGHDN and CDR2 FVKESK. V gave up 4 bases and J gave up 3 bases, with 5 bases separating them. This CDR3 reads CASSLRTDTQYF. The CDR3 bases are TGTGCCAGCAGCCTCCGGACAGATACGCAGTATTTT.

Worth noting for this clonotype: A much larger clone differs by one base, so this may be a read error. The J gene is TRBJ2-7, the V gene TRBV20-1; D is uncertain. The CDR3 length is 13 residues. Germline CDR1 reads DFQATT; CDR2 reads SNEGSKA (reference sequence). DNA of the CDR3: TGCGGTGCCTCGCGACGGACGACCTACGAGCAGTACTTC. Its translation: CGASRRTTYEQYF.

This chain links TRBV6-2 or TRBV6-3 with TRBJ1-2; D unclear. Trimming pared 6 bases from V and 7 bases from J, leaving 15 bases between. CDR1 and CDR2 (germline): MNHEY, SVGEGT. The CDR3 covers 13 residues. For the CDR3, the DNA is TGTGCCAGCAGCCCTCCCGCAGTGGTTGGCTACACCTTC. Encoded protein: CASSPPAVVGYTF.

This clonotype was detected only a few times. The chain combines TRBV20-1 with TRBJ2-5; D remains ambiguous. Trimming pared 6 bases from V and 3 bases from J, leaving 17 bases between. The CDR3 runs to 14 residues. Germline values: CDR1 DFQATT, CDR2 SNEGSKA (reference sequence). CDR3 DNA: TGCAGTGCGGAAGACGGGCAGAAAGAAGAGACCCAGTACTTC. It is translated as CSAEDGQKEETQYF.

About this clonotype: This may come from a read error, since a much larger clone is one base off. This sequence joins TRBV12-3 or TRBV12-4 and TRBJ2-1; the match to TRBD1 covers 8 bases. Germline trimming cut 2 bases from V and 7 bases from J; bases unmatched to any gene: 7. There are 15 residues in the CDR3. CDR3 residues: CASSLSRGLDNEQFF. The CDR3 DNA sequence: TGTGCCAGCAGTTTAAGCAGGGGGCTTGATAATGAGCAGTTCTTC.

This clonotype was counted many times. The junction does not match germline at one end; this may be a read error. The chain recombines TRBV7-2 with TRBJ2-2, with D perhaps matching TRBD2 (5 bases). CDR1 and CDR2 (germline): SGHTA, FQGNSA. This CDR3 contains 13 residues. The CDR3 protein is CASSSGNAGELFF. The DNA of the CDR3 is TGTGCCAGCAGCTCCGGGAACGCCGGGGAGCTGTTTTTT. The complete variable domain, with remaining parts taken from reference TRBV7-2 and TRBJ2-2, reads GAGVSQSPSNKVTEKGKDVELRCDPISGHTALYWYRQSLGQGLEFLIYFQGNSAPDKSGLPSDRFSAERTGGSVSTLTIQRTQQEDSAVYLCASSSGNAGELFFGEGSRLTVL.

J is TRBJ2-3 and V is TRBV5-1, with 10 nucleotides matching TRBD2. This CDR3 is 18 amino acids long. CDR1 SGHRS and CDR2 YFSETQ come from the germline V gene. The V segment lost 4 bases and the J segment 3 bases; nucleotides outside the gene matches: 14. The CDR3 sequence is CASSKLLSGRASTDTQYF. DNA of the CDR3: TGCGCCAGCAGCAAATTACTGAGCGGGAGGGCCTCGACAGATACGCAGTATTTT. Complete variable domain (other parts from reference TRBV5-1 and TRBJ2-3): KAGVTQTPRYLIKTRGQQVTLSCSPISGHRSVSWYQQTPGQGLQFLFEYFSETQRNKGNFPGRFSGRQFSNSRSEMNVSTLELGDSALYLCASSKLLSGRASTDTQYFGPGTRLTVL.

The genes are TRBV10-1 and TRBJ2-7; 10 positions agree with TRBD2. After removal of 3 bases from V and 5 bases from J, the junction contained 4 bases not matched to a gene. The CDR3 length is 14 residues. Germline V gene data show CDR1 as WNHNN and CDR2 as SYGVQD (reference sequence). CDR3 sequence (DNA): TGCGCCAGCAGTGAAGGGACTAGCGTCCACGAGCAGTACTTC. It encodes CASSEGTSVHEQYF.

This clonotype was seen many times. The CDR3 reads CASSLDQSQQPQHF. The CDR3 coding sequence is TGTGCCAGCAGCCTGGACCAGTCCCAGCAGCCCCAGCATTTT. The chain carries TRBV9 and TRBJ1-5; D is ambiguous. V lost 4 bases, J lost 7 bases, and 15 bases lay in between. The CDR3 length is 14 residues. Germline V gives CDR1 SGDLS, CDR2 YYNGEE.

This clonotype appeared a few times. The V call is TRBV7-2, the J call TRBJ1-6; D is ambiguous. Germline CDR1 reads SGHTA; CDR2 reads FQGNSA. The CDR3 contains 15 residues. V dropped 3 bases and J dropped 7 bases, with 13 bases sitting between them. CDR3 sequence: CASSLTPGTNSPLHF. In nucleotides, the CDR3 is TGTGCCAGCAGCTTGACGCCGGGAACCAATTCACCCCTCCACTTT.

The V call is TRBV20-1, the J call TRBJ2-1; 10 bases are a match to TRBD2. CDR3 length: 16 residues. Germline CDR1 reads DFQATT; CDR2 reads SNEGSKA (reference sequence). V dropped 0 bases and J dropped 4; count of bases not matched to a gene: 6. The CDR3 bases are TGCAGTGCTAGAGATCTCAGAGCGGGAGGGTACAATGAGCAGTTCTTC. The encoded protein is CSARDLRAGGYNEQFF.

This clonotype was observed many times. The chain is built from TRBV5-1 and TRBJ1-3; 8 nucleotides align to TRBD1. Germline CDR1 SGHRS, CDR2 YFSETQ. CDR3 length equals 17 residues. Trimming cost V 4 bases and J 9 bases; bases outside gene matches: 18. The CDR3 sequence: CASSRSPGQEFAGTIYF. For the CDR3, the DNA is TGCGCCAGCAGCCGGTCTCCGGGACAGGAGTTTGCTGGCACCATATATTTT. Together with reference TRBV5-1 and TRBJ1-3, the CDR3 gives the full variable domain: KAGVTQTPRYLIKTRGQQVTLSCSPISGHRSVSWYQQTPGQGLQFLFEYFSETQRNKGNFPGRFSGRQFSNSRSEMNVSTLELGDSALYLCASSRSPGQEFAGTIYFGEGSWLTVV.

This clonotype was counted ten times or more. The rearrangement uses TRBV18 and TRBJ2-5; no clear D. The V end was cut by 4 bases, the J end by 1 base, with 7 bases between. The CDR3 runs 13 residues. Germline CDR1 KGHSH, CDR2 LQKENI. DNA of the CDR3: TGTGCCAGCTCACAGGCGATCCAAGAGACCCAGTACTTC. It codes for CASSQAIQETQYF.

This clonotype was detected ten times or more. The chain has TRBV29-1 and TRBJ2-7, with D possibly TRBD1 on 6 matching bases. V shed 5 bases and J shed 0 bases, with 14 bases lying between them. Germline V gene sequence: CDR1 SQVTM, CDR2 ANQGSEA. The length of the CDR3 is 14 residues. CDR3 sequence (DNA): TGCAGCGTTATCCGGGACATATCCTCCTACGAGCAGTACTTC. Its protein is CSVIRDISSYEQYF.

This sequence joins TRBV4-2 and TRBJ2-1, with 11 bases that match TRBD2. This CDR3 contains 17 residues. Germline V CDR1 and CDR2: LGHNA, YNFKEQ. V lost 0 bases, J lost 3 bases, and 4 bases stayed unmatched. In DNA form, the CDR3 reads TGTGCCAGCAGCCAAGACACGGGGACTAGCGGCTACAATGAGCAGTTCTTC. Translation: CASSQDTGTSGYNEQFF.